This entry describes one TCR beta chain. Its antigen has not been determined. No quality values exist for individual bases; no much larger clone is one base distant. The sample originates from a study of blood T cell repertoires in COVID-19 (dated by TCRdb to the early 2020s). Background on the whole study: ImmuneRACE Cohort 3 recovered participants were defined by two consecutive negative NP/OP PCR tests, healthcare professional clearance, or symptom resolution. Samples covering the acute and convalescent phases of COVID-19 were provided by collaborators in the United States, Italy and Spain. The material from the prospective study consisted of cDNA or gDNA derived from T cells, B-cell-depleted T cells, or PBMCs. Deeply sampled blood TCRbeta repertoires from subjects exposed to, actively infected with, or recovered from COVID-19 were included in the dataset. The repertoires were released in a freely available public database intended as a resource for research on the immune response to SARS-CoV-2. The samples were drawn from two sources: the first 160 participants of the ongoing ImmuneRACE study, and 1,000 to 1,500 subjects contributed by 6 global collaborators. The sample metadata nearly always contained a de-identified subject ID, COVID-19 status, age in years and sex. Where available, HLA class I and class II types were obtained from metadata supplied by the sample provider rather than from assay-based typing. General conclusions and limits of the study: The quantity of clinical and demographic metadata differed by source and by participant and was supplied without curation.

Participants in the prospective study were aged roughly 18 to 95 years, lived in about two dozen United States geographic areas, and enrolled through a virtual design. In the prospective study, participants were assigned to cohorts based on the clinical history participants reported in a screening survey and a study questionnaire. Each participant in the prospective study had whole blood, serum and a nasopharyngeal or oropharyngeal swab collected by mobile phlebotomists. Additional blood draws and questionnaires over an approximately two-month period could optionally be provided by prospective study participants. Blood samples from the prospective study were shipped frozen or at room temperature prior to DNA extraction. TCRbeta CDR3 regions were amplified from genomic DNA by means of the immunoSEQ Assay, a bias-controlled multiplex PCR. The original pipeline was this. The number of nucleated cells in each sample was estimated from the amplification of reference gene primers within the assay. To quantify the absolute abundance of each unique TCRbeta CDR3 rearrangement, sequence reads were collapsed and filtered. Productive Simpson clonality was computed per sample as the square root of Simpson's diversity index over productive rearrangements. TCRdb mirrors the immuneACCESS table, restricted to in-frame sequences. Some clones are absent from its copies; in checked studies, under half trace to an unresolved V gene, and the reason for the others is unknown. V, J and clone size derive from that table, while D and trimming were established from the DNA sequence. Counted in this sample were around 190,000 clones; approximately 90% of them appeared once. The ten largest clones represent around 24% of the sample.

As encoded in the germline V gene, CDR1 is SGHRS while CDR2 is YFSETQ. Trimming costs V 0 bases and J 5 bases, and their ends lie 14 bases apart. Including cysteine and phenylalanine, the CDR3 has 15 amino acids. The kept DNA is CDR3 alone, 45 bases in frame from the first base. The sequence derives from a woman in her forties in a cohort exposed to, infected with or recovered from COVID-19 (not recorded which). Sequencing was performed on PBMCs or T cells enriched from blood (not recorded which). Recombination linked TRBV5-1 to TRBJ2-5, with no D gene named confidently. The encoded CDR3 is CASSLVAGFGETQYF. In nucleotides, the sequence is TGCGCCAGCAGCTTGGTAGCCGGGTTCGGGGAGACCCAGTACTTC. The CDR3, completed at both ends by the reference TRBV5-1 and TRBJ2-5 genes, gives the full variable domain KAGVTQTPRYLIKTRGQQVTLSCSPISGHRSVSWYQQTPGQGLQFLFEYFSETQRNKGNFPGRFSGRQFSNSRSEMNVSTLELGDSALYLCASSLVAGFGETQYFGPGTRLLVL.